This is a list of T cell receptor beta chains from one sample in a study of control samples from healthy donors and cancer patients. Using immunoSEQ multiplex PCR, the repertoire was profiled, and TCRdb retains in-frame clones only, with some absent. The sample lists some 57,000 clones, 95% to 96% seen once, with around 1.9% in the top ten. What was sequenced was blood. The receptors shown here come from a woman aged 30 to 39 in good health. CDR3s include the opening cysteine and the closing phenylalanine or tryptophan. A D gene is named only where the DNA matches it firmly. Some rows have no size entry. The others give once, few or many, or a class for an expanded clone.

>TRBJ1-2|-|-|TRBV19
CASSSTRRDGYTF
TGTGCCAGTAGTAGTACACGCAGGGATGGCTACACCTTC
>TRBJ1-5|-|-|TRBV6-2/TRBV6-3
CASSHGTYHQPQHF
TGTGCCAGCAGTCATGGGACCTACCATCAGCCCCAGCATTTT
>TRBJ2-7|-|-|TRBV9
CASSPYLVASVDEQYF
TGTGCCAGCAGCCCTTACCTGGTCGCTAGCGTCGACGAGCAGTACTTC
>TRBJ2-7|-|-|TRBV6-1
CASSELGEGEQYF
TGTGCCAGCAGTGAACTCGGTGAGGGCGAGCAGTACTTC
>TRBJ1-2|-|-|TRBV24-1
CATSDRRDGRAYGYTF
TGTGCCACCAGTGACCGACGCGATGGTAGGGCCTATGGCTACACCTTC
>TRBJ1-6|-|-|TRBV2
CASSDGVANSPLHF
TGTGCCAGCAGTGATGGTGTGGCGAATTCACCCCTCCACTTT
>TRBJ2-5|-|-|TRBV28
CASGQETQYF
TGTGCCAGCGGACAAGAGACCCAGTACTTC
>TRBJ1-2|-|-|TRBV29-1
CSVEDRVGGEVYGYTF
TGCAGCGTTGAAGATAGAGTCGGGGGCGAGGTCTATGGCTACACCTTC
>TRBJ2-7|-|-|TRBV28
CASSLGGTLYEQYF
TGTGCCAGCAGTTTAGGTGGGACACTCTACGAGCAGTACTTC
>TRBJ2-7|-|TRBD2|TRBV7-7
CASSSAGGYEQYF
TGTGCTAGCAGCTCCGCGGGGGGGTACGAGCAGTACTTC
>TRBJ2-1|-|TRBD1|TRBV4-2
CASSPGTGQYNEQFF
TGTGCCAGCAGCCCCGGGACAGGGCAATACAATGAGCAGTTCTTC
>TRBJ1-4|-|TRBD1|TRBV27
CASSRDRVGEKLFF
TGTGCCAGCAGCCGGGACAGGGTTGGAGAAAAACTGTTTTTT
>TRBJ2-3|-|-|TRBV6-1
CASSEYSATDTQYF
TGTGCCAGCAGTGAGTACAGCGCCACAGATACGCAGTATTTT
>TRBJ1-5|-|-|TRBV4-1
CASSQDTQDGRQPQHF
TGCGCCAGCAGCCAAGATACCCAGGATGGTCGTCAGCCCCAGCATTTT
>TRBJ2-7|-|TRBD2|TRBV19
CATGLAGGPGDEQYF
TGTGCCACCGGACTAGCGGGAGGGCCCGGCGACGAGCAGTACTTC
>TRBJ2-1|once|-|TRBV21-1
CASSRISGLGNEQFF
TGTGCCAGCAGCAGAATTAGCGGTCTGGGCAATGAGCAGTTCTTC
>TRBJ2-3|-|-|TRBV18
CASSPGLTDTQYF
TGTGCCAGCTCACCCGGGCTCACAGATACGCAGTATTTT
>TRBJ2-7|-|TRBD2|TRBV2
CASSVGTSGWYEQYF
TGTGCCAGCAGCGTCGGGACTAGCGGGTGGTACGAGCAGTACTTC
>TRBJ1-5|-|-|TRBV12-3/TRBV12-4
CASAKWGQPQHF
TGTGCCAGCGCCAAATGGGGGCAGCCCCAGCATTTT
>TRBJ1-6|-|TRBD1|TRBV3-1/TRBV3-2
CASSPRPGQGLGSPLHF
TGTGCCAGCAGCCCACGCCCGGGACAGGGGCTGGGATCACCCCTCCACTTT
>TRBJ2-1|-|-|TRBV11-2
CASSPYYSPPANEQFF
TGTGCCAGCAGCCCGTACTACAGTCCTCCGGCGAATGAGCAGTTCTTC
>TRBJ2-3|-|-|TRBV19
CASSIPGIAPDTQYF
TGTGCCAGTAGTATTCCGGGGATAGCCCCAGATACGCAGTATTTT
>TRBJ1-1|-|-|TRBV6-5
CASKWDHPDTEAFF
TGTGCCAGCAAGTGGGACCACCCTGACACTGAAGCTTTCTTT
>TRBJ2-7|-|-|TRBV6-2/TRBV6-3
CASSPDRAYEQYF
TGTGCCAGCAGCCCTGACAGAGCCTACGAGCAGTACTTC
>TRBJ2-1|-|-|TRBV19
CASIGAPRNEQFF
TGTGCCAGTATAGGCGCACCCAGGAATGAGCAGTTCTTC
>TRBJ1-2|-|-|TRBV5-1
CASRMNAVADGYTF
TGCGCCAGCAGAATGAACGCTGTTGCGGATGGCTACACCTTC
>TRBJ1-1|-|TRBD1|TRBV6-5
CASSSEWGTAEEAFF
TGTGCCAGCAGTTCCGAATGGGGGACAGCCGAAGAAGCTTTCTTT
>TRBJ1-2|-|-|TRBV28
CASSLANRVGGYTF
TGTGCCAGCAGTTTGGCGAACAGGGTCGGGGGCTACACCTTC
>TRBJ1-5|-|-|TRBV7-8
CASSSFRSRIGDVPYSNQPQHF
TGTGCCAGCAGCTCTTTCAGGAGTAGGATTGGGGACGTCCCCTATAGCAATCAGCCCCAGCATTTT
>TRBJ2-3|-|TRBD2|TRBV10-1
CASSDPSGSRPDTQYF
TGCGCCAGCAGTGACCCCAGCGGGAGTCGTCCAGATACGCAGTATTTT
>TRBJ1-1|-|-|TRBV29-1
CSSEGGPNTEAFF
TGCAGCTCTGAGGGGGGGCCGAACACTGAAGCTTTCTTT
>TRBJ2-7|-|TRBD2|TRBV11-1
CASSEGLAAYEQYF
TGTGCCAGCAGCGAGGGACTAGCCGCCTACGAGCAGTACTTC
>TRBJ1-2|-|-|TRBV12-3/TRBV12-4
CASSFGGGYTF
TGTGCCAGCAGTTTTGGGGGAGGCTACACCTTC
>TRBJ2-1|-|TRBD2|TRBV27
CASSLSRTSGIHEQFF
TGTGCCAGCAGTTTATCGAGGACTAGCGGGATCCATGAGCAGTTCTTC
>TRBJ2-7|-|-|TRBV6-1
CASSDGDAQYF
TGTGCCAGCAGTGACGGAGACGCGCAGTACTTC
>TRBJ2-2|-|-|TRBV12-3/TRBV12-4
CASRKDSTGELFF
TGTGCCAGCAGAAAGGACTCGACCGGGGAGCTGTTTTTT
>TRBJ2-7|once|TRBD2|TRBV7-8
CASSLAPRTSGRRNEQYF
TGTGCCAGCAGCTTAGCGCCCCGGACTAGCGGGAGGAGGAACGAGCAGTACTTC
>TRBJ2-2|-|TRBD1|TRBV19
CASSPGTANTGELFF
TGTGCCAGTAGTCCAGGGACAGCGAACACCGGGGAGCTGTTTTTT
>TRBJ2-3|-|TRBD2|TRBV7-9
CASSWWAGAGDTQYF
TGTGCCAGCAGCTGGTGGGCGGGAGCAGGAGATACGCAGTATTTT
>TRBJ2-5|-|-|TRBV27
CASSSLERVGTQYF
TGTGCCAGCAGTTCCCTTGAAAGGGTCGGGACCCAGTACTTC
>TRBJ1-1|-|-|TRBV28
CASSKRGRTNTEAFF
TGTGCCAGCAGCAAAAGAGGCAGGACGAACACTGAAGCTTTCTTT
>TRBJ2-7|-|-|TRBV7-8
CASSLGTYEQYF
TGTGCCAGCAGCTTGGGAACCTACGAGCAGTACTTC